This TCR beta chain was obtained from a study of T cell responses to AZD1222 COVID-19 vaccine. Study-wide points: Seropositivity was recorded at baseline in only six AZD1222 recipients.

Only in-frame clones appear in the TCRdb table, and some are missing; sequencing was by immunoSEQ multiplex PCR. The sample lists about 160,000 clones, 92% seen once, with roughly 4.3% in the top ten. Details on this clone: Its specificity is unknown.

This TCR was recovered from an adult in good health. Source: peripheral blood, taken on day 0 of MenACWY control vaccination.

CDR3 sequence: CASSTPDRRYGYGYTF. The CDR3 nucleotides read TGTGCCAGTAGTACCCCGGACAGGAGGTACGGCTATGGCTACACCTTC. This sequence joins TRBV19 and TRBJ1-2; 7 positions match TRBD1. Per germline, CDR1 LNHDA and CDR2 SQIVND (reference sequence). Trimming removed 4 bases from V and 4 bases from J; junction bases left unmatched: 12. CDR3 length: 16 amino acids.